Listed below are T cell receptor beta chains from one sample, sequenced in a study of post-analysis software for immune sequencing data. Via MiXCR, TCRdb re-called the PCR reads, giving one row per CDR3 protein. The data contain hundreds of thousands of distinct CDR3 sequences, 25% to 30% of them singletons. The sample was blood. Receptor source: a girl aged 5 to 17 with multiple sclerosis. Each CDR3 is given with its conserved first and last residue. Fields, in order: D gene, clone size, V gene, J gene, CDR3 protein, CDR3 DNA. A D gene is named only where the DNA matches it firmly. Not every row has a clone size; where given, it reads once, few, many or a size class.

D gene: TRBD1
clone size: NA
V gene: TRBV29-1
J gene: TRBJ1-2
CDR3 protein: CSVVGQGHGYTF
CDR3 DNA: TGCAGCGTTGTGGGACAGGGACATGGCTACACCTTC

D gene: TRBD2
clone size: NA
V gene: TRBV7-2
J gene: TRBJ2-5
CDR3 protein: CASSLELTSAETQYF
CDR3 DNA: TGTGCCAGCAGCTTGGAATTGACTAGCGCAGAGACCCAGTACTTC

D gene: TRBD2
clone size: NA
V gene: TRBV20-1
J gene: TRBJ2-1
CDR3 protein: CSAKRMTSGSISEQFF
CDR3 DNA: TGCAGTGCTAAAAGAATGACTAGCGGGAGTATTAGTGAGCAGTTCTTC

D gene: NA
clone size: NA
V gene: TRBV14
J gene: TRBJ2-1
CDR3 protein: CASSQAPFWASYNEQFF
CDR3 DNA: TGTGCCAGCAGCCAAGCTCCCTTTTGGGCATCCTACAATGAGCAGTTCTTC

D gene: TRBD2
clone size: once
V gene: TRBV4-2
J gene: TRBJ2-3
CDR3 protein: CASSQDTSAASTDTQYF
CDR3 DNA: TGTGCCAGCAGCCAAGATACTAGCGCCGCTAGCACAGATACGCAGTATTTT

D gene: NA
clone size: many
V gene: TRBV15
J gene: TRBJ2-5
CDR3 protein: CATSRDQVETQYF
CDR3 DNA: TGTGCCACCAGCAGAGATCAGGTCGAGACCCAGTACTTC

D gene: NA
clone size: NA
V gene: TRBV7-9
J gene: TRBJ2-1
CDR3 protein: CASSLIGRSSYNEQFF
CDR3 DNA: TGTGCCAGCAGCTTAATAGGCAGAAGCTCCTACAATGAGCAGTTCTTC

D gene: NA
clone size: few
V gene: TRBV20-1
J gene: TRBJ2-7
CDR3 protein: CSARDLKGGNYEQYF
CDR3 DNA: TGCAGTGCTAGAGATCTAAAAGGGGGGAATTACGAGCAGTACTTC

D gene: NA
clone size: many
V gene: TRBV6-2/TRBV6-3
J gene: TRBJ2-7
CDR3 protein: CASSYFDRSYEQYF
CDR3 DNA: TGTGCCAGCAGTTATTTCGACAGGTCCTACGAGCAGTACTTC

D gene: TRBD2
clone size: NA
V gene: TRBV10-3
J gene: TRBJ2-5
CDR3 protein: CAISESGTTETQYF
CDR3 DNA: TGTGCCATCAGTGAAAGCGGGACTACCGAGACCCAGTACTTC

D gene: NA
clone size: few
V gene: TRBV4-1
J gene: TRBJ1-1
CDR3 protein: CASSLKLGVAAFF
CDR3 DNA: TGCGCCAGCAGCCTCAAATTGGGTGTAGCGGCTTTCTTT

D gene: TRBD2
clone size: few
V gene: TRBV20-1
J gene: TRBJ2-1
CDR3 protein: CSARGLAGFGEQFF
CDR3 DNA: TGCAGTGCTAGGGGACTAGCTGGTTTCGGTGAGCAGTTCTTC

D gene: TRBD2
clone size: few
V gene: TRBV11-2
J gene: TRBJ2-5
CDR3 protein: CASSPGLATEETQYF
CDR3 DNA: TGTGCCAGCAGCCCCGGACTAGCTACAGAAGAGACCCAGTACTTC

D gene: TRBD2
clone size: NA
V gene: TRBV28
J gene: TRBJ2-1
CDR3 protein: CASSPVGGGNEQFF
CDR3 DNA: TGTGCCAGCAGCCCCGTCGGGGGGGGAAATGAGCAGTTCTTC

D gene: TRBD2
clone size: NA
V gene: TRBV20-1
J gene: TRBJ2-1
CDR3 protein: CSAPDRREGQNNEQFF
CDR3 DNA: TGCAGTGCACCAGATAGGCGGGAGGGACAGAACAATGAGCAGTTCTTC

D gene: NA
clone size: NA
V gene: TRBV20-1
J gene: TRBJ1-1
CDR3 protein: CSARAPRLLAEAFF
CDR3 DNA: TGCAGTGCTAGAGCCCCAAGGCTTTTGGCTGAAGCTTTCTTT

D gene: NA
clone size: many
V gene: TRBV29-1
J gene: TRBJ2-3
CDR3 protein: CSGGQNPSDTQYF
CDR3 DNA: TGCAGCGGTGGACAGAACCCGTCAGATACGCAGTATTTT

D gene: NA
clone size: few
V gene: TRBV20-1
J gene: TRBJ2-3
CDR3 protein: CSARLSTDTQYF
CDR3 DNA: TGCAGTGCTAGACTTAGCACAGATACGCAGTATTTT

D gene: NA
clone size: few
V gene: TRBV28
J gene: TRBJ2-7
CDR3 protein: CASSYPAVTYEQYF
CDR3 DNA: TGTGCCAGCAGTTACCCCGCAGTGACCTACGAGCAGTACTTC

D gene: NA
clone size: few
V gene: TRBV12-5
J gene: TRBJ2-2
CDR3 protein: CASGPSRGTGELFF
CDR3 DNA: TGTGCTAGTGGTCCCAGCCGGGGTACCGGGGAGCTGTTTTTT

D gene: NA
clone size: few
V gene: TRBV7-2
J gene: TRBJ2-7
CDR3 protein: CASNTGGQGPYEQYF
CDR3 DNA: TGTGCCAGCAATACCGGAGGGCAGGGACCCTACGAGCAGTACTTC

D gene: NA
clone size: few
V gene: TRBV6-5
J gene: TRBJ2-7
CDR3 protein: CASSYSRGISYEQYF
CDR3 DNA: TGTGCCAGCAGTTACTCACGGGGCATCTCCTACGAGCAGTACTTC

D gene: NA
clone size: NA
V gene: TRBV29-1
J gene: TRBJ2-7
CDR3 protein: CSVLSRYEQYF
CDR3 DNA: TGCAGCGTTTTGTCTCGCTACGAGCAGTACTTC

D gene: NA
clone size: NA
V gene: TRBV6-2/TRBV6-3
J gene: TRBJ1-4
CDR3 protein: CATGTAEGEKLFF
CDR3 DNA: TGTGCCACCGGGACCGCTGAGGGTGAAAAACTGTTTTTT

D gene: TRBD2
clone size: few
V gene: TRBV6-2/TRBV6-3
J gene: TRBJ2-5
CDR3 protein: CASSYSPGLASNRWKTQYF
CDR3 DNA: TGTGCCAGCAGTTACTCTCCGGGACTAGCGAGCAACCGTTGGAAGACCCAGTACTTC

D gene: NA
clone size: NA
V gene: TRBV6-5
J gene: TRBJ1-6
CDR3 protein: CASSWDGDNSPLHF
CDR3 DNA: TGTGCCAGCAGTTGGGACGGCGATAATTCACCCCTCCACTTT

D gene: NA
clone size: NA
V gene: TRBV24-1
J gene: TRBJ2-3
CDR3 protein: CATSGDTSTDTQYF
CDR3 DNA: TGTGCCACCAGTGGGGACACTTCCACAGATACGCAGTATTTT